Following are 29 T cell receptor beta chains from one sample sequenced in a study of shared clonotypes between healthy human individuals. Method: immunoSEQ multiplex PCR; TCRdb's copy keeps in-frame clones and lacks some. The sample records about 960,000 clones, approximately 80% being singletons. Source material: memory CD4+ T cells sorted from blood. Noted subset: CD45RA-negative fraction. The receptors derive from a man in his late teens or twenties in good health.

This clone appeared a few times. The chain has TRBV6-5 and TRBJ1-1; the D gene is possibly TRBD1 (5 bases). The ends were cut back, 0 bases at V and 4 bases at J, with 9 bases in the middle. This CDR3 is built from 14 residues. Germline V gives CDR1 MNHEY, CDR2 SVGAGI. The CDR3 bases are TGTGCCAGCAGTTACTCGGGGGAGGGCACTGAAGCTTTCTTT. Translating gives CASSYSGEGTEAFF.

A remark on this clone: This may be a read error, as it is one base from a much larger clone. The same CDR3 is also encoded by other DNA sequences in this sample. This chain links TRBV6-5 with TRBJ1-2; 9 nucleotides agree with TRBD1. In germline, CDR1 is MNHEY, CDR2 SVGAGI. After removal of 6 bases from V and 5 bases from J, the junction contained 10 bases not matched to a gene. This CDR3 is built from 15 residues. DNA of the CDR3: TGTGCCAGCAGCTACGAGGACAGGGGAACATATGGCTACACCTTC. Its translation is CASSYEDRGTYGYTF.

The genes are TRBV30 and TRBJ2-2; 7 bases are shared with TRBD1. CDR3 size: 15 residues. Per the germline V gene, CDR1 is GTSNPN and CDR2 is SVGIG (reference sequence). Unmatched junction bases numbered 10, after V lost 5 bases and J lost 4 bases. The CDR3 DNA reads TGTGCCTGGTTTTCCGGGACAGACCGCACCGGGGAGCTGTTTTTT. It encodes CAWFSGTDRTGELFF.

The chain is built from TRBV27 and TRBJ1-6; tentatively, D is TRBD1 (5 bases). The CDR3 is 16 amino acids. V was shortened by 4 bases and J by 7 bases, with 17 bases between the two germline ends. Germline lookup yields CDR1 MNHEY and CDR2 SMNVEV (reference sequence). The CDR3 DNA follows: TGTGCCAGCAGTTATGGGGGGGGATTTCCAAATTCACCCCTCCACTTT. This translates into CASSYGGGFPNSPLHF.

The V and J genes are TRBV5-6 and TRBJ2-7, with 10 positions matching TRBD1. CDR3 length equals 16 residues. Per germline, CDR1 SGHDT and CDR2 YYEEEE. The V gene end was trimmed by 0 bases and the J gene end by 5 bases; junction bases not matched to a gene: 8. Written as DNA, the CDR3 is TGTGCCAGCAGCTTGGTACTGGGACAGGGGACGAACGAGCAGTACTTC. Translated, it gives CASSLVLGQGTNEQYF.

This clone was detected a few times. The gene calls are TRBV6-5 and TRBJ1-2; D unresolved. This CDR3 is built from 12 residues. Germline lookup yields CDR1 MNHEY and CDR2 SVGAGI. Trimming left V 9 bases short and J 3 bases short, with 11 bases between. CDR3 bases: TGTGCCAGTTGGAACGGCGACTATGGCTACACCTTC. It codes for CASWNGDYGYTF.

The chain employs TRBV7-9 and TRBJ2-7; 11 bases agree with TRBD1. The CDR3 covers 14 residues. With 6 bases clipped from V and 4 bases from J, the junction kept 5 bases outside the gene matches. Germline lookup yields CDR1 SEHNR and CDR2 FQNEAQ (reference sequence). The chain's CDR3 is CASSGQGAGYEQYF. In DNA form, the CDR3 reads TGTGCCAGCAGTGGACAGGGGGCTGGGTACGAGCAGTACTTC.

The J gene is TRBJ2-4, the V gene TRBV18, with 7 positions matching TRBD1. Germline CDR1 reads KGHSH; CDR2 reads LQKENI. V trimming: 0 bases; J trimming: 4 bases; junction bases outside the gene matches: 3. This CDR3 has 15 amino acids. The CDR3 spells CASSPPAGGKNIQYF. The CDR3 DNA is TGTGCCAGCTCACCACCGGCAGGGGGAAAAAACATTCAGTACTTC.

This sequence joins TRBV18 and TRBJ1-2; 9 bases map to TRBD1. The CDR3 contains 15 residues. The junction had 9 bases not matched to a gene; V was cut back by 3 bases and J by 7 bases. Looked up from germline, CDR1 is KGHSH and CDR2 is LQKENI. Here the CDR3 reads CASSPSGTGMVGYTF. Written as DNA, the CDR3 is TGTGCCAGCTCACCGTCCGGGACAGGGATGGTTGGCTACACCTTC.

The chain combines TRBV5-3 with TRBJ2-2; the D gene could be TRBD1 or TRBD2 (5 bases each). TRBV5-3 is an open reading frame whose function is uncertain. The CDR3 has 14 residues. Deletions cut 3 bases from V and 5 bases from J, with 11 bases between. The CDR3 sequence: CARSCERGTGELFF. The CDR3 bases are TGTGCCAGAAGCTGCGAGAGGGGTACCGGGGAGCTGTTTTTT.

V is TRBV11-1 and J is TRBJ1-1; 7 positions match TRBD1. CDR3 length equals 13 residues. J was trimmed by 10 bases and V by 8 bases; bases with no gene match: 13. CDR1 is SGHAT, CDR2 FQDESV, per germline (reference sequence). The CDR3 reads CASVYSGGLPAFF. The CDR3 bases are TGTGCCAGCGTATATTCAGGGGGATTACCAGCTTTCTTT. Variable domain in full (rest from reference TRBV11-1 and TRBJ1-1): EAEVAQSPRYKITEKSQAVAFWCDPISGHATLYWYRQILGQGPELLVQFQDESVVDDSQLPKDRFSAERLKGVDSTLKIQPAELGDSAMYLCASVYSGGLPAFFGQGTRLTVV.

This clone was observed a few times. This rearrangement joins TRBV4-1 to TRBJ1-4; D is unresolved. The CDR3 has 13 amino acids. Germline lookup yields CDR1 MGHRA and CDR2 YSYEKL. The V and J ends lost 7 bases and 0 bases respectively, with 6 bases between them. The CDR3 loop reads CASISSTNEKLFF. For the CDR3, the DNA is TGCGCCAGCATAAGTTCAACTAATGAAAAACTGTTTTTT.

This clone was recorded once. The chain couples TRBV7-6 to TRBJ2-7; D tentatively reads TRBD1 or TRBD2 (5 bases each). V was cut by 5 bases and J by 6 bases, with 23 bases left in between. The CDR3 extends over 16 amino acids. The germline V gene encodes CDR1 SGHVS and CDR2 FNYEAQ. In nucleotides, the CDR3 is TGTGCCAGCAGCCGAGGGGCGACTGCTGGTTCCGTCGAGCAGTACTTC. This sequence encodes CASSRGATAGSVEQYF.

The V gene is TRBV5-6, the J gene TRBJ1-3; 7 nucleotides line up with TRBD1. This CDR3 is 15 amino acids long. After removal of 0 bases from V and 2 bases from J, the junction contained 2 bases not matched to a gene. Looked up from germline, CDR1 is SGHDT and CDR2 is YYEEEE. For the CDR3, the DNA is TGTGCCAGCAGCTTGGCAGGGGGGGCTGGAAACACCATATATTTT. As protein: CASSLAGGAGNTIYF.

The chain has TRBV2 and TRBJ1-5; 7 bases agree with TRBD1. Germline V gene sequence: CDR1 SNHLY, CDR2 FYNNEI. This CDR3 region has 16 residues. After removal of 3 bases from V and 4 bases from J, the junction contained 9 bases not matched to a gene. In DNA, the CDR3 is TGTGCCAGCAGTGAGACCGGGACAGCTATTAATCAGCCCCAGCATTTT. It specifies CASSETGTAINQPQHF.

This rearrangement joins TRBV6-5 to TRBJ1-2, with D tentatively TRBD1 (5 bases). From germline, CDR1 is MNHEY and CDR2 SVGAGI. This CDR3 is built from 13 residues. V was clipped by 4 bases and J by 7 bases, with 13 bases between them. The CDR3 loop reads CASSWQGTGGYTF. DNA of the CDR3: TGTGCCAGCAGTTGGCAAGGGACGGGTGGCTACACCTTC.

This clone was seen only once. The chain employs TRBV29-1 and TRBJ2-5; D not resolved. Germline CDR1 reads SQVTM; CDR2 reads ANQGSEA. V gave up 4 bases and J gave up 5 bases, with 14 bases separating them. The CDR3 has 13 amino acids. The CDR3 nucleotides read TGCAGCGTTGTTACAGCACGCCGGGAGACCCAGTACTTC. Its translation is CSVVTARRETQYF.

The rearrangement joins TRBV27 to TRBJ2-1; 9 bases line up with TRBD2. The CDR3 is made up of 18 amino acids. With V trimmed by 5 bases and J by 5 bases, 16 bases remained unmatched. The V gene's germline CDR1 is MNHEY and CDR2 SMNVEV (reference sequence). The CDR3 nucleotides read TGTGCCAGCAGTCCCCCGAGGGTGAGCGGGGGGTCTCACAATGAGCAGTTCTTC. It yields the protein CASSPPRVSGGSHNEQFF.

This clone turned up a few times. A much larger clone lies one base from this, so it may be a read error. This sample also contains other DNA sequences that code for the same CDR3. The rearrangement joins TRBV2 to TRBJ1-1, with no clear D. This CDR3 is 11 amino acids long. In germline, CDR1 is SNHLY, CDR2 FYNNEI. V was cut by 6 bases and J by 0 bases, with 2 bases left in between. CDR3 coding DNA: TGTGCCAGCAGATTGAACACTGAAGCTTTCTTT. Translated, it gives CASRLNTEAFF.

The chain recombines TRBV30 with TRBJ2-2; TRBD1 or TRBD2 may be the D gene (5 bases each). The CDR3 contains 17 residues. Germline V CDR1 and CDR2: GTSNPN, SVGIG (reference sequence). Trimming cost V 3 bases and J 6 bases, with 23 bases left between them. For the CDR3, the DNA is TGTGCCTGGAGGGCTTATCTGGGACCTCCCTTTGCCGGGGAGCTGTTTTTT. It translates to CAWRAYLGPPFAGELFF.

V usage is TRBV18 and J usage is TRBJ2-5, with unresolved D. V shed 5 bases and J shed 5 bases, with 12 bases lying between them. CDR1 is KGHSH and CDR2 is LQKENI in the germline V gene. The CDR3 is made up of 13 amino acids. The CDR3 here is CASSLTAAETQYF. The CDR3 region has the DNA TGTGCCAGCTCATTAACTGCGGCGGAGACCCAGTACTTC.

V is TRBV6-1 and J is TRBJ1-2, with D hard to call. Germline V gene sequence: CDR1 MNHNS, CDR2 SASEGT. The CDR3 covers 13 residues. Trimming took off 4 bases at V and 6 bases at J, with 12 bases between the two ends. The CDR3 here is CASSVGRMDGYTF. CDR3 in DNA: TGTGCCAGCAGTGTGGGCAGGATGGATGGCTACACCTTC.

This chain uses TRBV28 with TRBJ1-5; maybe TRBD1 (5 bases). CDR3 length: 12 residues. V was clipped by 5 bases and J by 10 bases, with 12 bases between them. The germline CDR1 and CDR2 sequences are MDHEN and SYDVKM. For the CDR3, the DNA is TGTGCCAGCAGTCAAGGGGTACGACCCCAGCATTTT. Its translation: CASSQGVRPQHF. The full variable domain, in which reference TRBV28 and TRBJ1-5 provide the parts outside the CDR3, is DVKVTQSSRYLVKRTGEKVFLECVQDMDHENMFWYRQDPGLGLRLIYFSYDVKMKEKGDIPEGYSVSREKKERFSLILESASTNQTSMYLCASSQGVRPQHFGDGTRLSIL.

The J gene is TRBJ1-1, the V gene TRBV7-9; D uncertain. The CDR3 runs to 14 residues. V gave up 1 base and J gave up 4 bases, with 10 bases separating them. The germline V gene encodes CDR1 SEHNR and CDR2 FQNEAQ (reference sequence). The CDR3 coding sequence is TGTGCCAGCAGCTTAGGGGGAGTAATCACTGAAGCTTTCTTT. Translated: CASSLGGVITEAFF. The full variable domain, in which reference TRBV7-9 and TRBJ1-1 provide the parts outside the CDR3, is DTGVSQNPRHKITKRGQNVTFRCDPISEHNRLYWYRQTLGQGPEFLTYFQNEAQLEKSRLLSDRFSAERPKGSFSTLEIQRTEQGDSAMYLCASSLGGVITEAFFGQGTRLTVV.

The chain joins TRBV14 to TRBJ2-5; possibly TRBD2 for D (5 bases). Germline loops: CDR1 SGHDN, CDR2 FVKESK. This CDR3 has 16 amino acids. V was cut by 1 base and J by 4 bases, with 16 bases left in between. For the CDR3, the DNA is TGTGCCAGCAGCCAAGCCCCAGCGGCAAGGTCAGAGACCCAGTACTTC. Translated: CASSQAPAARSETQYF.

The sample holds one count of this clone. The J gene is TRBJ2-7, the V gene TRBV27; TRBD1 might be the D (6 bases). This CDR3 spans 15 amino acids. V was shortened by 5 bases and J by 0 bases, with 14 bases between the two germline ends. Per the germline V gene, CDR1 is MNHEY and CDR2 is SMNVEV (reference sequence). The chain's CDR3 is CASSIQGWPSYEQYF. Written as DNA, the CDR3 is TGTGCCAGCAGTATACAGGGATGGCCCTCCTACGAGCAGTACTTC.

The CDR3 spells CASSLGGGLAGAQYF. CDR3 bases: TGTGCCAGCAGCTTAGGAGGGGGACTAGCGGGGGCGCAGTATTTT. The chain is built from TRBV11-2 and TRBJ2-3; 14 nucleotides line up with TRBD2. V dropped 1 base and J dropped 10; count of bases not matched to a gene: 4. CDR1 and CDR2 (germline): SGHAT, FQNNGV. The CDR3 spans 15 residues. Full variable domain (outside the CDR3, taken from reference TRBV11-2 and TRBJ2-3): EAGVAQSPRYKIIEKRQSVAFWCNPISGHATLYWYQQILGQGPKLLIQFQNNGVVDDSQLPKDRFSAERLKGVDSTLKIQPAKLEDSAVYLCASSLGGGLAGAQYFGPGTRLTVL.

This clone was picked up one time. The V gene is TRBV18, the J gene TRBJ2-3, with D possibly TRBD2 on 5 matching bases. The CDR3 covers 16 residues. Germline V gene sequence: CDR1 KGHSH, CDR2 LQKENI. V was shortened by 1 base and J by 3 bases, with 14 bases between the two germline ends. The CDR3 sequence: CASSPQGPGRTDTQYF. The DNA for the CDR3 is TGTGCCAGCTCACCACAAGGACCGGGAAGGACAGATACGCAGTATTTT.

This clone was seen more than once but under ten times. The CDR3 loop reads CASSHGRRFGTDTQYF. The CDR3 DNA follows: TGTGCCAGCAGCCACGGACGCCGCTTTGGCACAGATACGCAGTATTTT. The chain has TRBV5-6 and TRBJ2-3; D is uncertain. Germline CDR1 is SGHDT and CDR2 is YYEEEE. V was clipped by 4 bases and J by 1 base, with 16 bases between them. The length of the CDR3 is 16 residues. Using reference TRBV5-6 and TRBJ2-3 for the parts outside the CDR3, the full variable domain is DAGVTQSPTHLIKTRGQQVTLRCSPKSGHDTVSWYQQALGQGPQFIFQYYEEEERQRGNFPDRFSGHQFPNYSSELNVNALLLGDSALYLCASSHGRRFGTDTQYFGPGTRLTVL.